This T cell receptor beta chain emerged from a study of human T cells and chemical hapten exposure. Study background: Sensitization involved placing 2% DPC onto an approximately 2 cm by approximately 2 cm region of upper inner arm skin. Once 0.01% DPC had been applied to the upper back by patch test, readings were taken at 6 days. Notes on the study in general: Expanded TCRs created a significantly greater count of big CDR3 similarity clusters than controls did.

Germline assignment: CDR1 SGHVT and CDR2 SQSDAQ. This CDR3 spans 17 amino acids. Trimming at V came to 3 bases and at J to 4 bases, leaving 9 bases not matched to a gene. TCRdb re-analysed the RACE reads in MiXCR, keeping a single row per CDR3 protein. The sample has a few hundred thousand distinct CDR3 sequences; about 6.3% are singletons. Time point of the sample: patch test 2, 6 weeks after DPC sensitization. As for treatment: therapeutic diphenylcyclopropenone sensitization with weekly scalp DPC. This clonotype was picked up one time. The antigen remains unidentified. This TCR was recovered from a woman younger than 30 with alopecia areata. Some clones in this sample may be carry-over from other donors' samples. The material was whole blood, obtained in connection with sensitization to the hapten diphenylcyclopropenone (DPC). V and J are TRBV7-4 and TRBJ1-1; 12 bases agree with TRBD1. This CDR3 reads CASSFFGTGGSSTEAFF. The CDR3 DNA sequence: TGTGCCAGCAGCTTTTTCGGGACAGGGGGCTCTTCCACTGAAGCTTTCTTT.